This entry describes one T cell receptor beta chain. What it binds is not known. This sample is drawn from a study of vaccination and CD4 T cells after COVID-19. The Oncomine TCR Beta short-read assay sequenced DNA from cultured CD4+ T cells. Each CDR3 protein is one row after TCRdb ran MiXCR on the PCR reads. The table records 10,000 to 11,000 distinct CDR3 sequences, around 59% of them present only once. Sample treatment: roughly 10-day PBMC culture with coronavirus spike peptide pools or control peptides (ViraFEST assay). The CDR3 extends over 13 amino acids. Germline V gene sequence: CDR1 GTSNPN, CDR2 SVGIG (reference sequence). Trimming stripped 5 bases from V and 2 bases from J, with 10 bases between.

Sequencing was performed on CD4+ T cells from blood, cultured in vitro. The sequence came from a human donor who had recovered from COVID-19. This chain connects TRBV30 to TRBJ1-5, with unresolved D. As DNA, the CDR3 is TGTGCCTGGGCGGGGAGTCGCAATCAGCCCCAGCATTTT. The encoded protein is CAWAGSRNQPQHF.